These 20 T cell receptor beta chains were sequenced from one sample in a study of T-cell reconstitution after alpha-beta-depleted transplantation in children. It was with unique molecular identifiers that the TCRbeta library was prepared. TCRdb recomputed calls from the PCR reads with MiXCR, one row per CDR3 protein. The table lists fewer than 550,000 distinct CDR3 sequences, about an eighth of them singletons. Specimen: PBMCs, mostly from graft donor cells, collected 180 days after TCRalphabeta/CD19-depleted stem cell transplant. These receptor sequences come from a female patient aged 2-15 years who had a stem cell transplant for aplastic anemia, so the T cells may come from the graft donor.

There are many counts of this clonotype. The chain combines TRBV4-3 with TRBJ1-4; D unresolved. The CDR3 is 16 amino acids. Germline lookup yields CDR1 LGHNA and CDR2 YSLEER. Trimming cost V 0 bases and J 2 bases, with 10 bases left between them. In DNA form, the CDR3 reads TGCGCCAGCAGCCAAGATCACCAGGAGACTAATGAAAAACTGTTTTTT. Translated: CASSQDHQETNEKLFF.

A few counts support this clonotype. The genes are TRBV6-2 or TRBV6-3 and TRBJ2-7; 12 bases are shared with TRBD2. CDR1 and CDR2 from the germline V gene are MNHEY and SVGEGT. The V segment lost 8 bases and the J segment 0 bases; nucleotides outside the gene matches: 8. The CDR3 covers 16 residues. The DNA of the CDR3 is TGTGCCAGCGCACTAGCGGGAGGCCGGATCTCCTACGAGCAGTACTTC. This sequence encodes CASALAGGRISYEQYF.

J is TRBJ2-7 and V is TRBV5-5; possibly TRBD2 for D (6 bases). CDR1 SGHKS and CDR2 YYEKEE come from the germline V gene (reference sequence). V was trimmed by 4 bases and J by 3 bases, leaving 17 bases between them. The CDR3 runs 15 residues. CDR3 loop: CASSPRPAGLYEQYV. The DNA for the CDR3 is TGTGCCAGCAGCCCGAGGCCAGCGGGTCTCTACGAGCAGTACGTC.

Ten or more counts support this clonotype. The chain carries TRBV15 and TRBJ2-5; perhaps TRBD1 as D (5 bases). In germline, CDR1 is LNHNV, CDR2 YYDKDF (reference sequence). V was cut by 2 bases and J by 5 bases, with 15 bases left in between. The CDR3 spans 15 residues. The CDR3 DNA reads TGTGCCACCAGCAGACTATCCAGGGTTGGGGAGACCCAGTACTTC. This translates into CATSRLSRVGETQYF.

CDR3 DNA sequence: TGTGCCAGCAGCTTAGGGTCCCTGGGCAGGGACCAAGCTAACTATGGCTACACCTTC. Translating it yields CASSLGSLGRDQANYGYTF. The J gene is TRBJ1-2, the V gene TRBV11-2; D possibly corresponds to TRBD1 (5 bases). Looked up from germline, CDR1 is SGHAT and CDR2 is FQNNGV. The CDR3 covers 19 residues. Trimming cost V 1 base and J 0 bases, with 21 bases left between them.

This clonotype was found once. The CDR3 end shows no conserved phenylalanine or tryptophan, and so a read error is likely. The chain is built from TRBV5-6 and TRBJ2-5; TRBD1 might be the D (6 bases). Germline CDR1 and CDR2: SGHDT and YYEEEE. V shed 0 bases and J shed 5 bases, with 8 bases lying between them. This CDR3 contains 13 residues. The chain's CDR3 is CASSLDRVETQYL. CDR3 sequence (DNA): TGTGCCAGCAGCTTGGACAGGGTCGAGACCCAGTACCTC.

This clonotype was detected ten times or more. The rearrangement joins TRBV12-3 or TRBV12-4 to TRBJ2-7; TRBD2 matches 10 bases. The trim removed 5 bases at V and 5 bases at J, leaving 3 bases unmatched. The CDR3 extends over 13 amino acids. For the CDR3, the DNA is TGTGCCAGCAGTACGGGACTAGCGAACGAGCAGTACTTC. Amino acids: CASSTGLANEQYF.

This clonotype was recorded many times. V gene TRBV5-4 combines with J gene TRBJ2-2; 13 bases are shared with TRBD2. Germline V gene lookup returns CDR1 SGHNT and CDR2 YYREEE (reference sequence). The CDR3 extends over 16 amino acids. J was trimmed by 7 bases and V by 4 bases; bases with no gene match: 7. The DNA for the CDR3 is TGTGCCAGCAGCGTTGGACTAGCGGGAGTCGGCGGGGAGCTGTTTTTT. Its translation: CASSVGLAGVGGELFF.

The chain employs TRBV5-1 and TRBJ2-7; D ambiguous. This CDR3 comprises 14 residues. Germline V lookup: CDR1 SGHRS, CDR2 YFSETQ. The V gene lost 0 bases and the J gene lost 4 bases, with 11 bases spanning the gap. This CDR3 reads CASSLAAAPYEQYF. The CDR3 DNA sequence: TGCGCCAGCAGCTTGGCCGCAGCCCCTTACGAGCAGTACTTC.

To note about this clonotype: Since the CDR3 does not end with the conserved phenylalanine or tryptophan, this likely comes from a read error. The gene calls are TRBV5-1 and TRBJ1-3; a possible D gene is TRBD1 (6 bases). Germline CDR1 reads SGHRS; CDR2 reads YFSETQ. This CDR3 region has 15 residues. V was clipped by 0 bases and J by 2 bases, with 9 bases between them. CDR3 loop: CASSLERQAGNTIYL. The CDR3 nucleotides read TGCGCCAGCAGCTTGGAGCGACAGGCTGGAAACACCATATATTTG.

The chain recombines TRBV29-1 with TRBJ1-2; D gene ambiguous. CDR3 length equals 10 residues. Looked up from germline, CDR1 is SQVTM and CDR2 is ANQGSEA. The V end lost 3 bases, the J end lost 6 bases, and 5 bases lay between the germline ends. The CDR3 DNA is TGCAGCGTTGACCGGGATGGCTACACCTTC. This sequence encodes CSVDRDGYTF.

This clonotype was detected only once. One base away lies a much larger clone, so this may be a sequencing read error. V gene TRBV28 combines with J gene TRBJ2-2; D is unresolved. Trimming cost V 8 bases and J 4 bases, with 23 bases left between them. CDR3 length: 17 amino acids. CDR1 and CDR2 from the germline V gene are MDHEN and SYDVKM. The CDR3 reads CASRRTLVPYFTGELFF. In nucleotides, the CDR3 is TGTGCCAGCCGTCGGACCCTTGTTCCGTACTTCACCGGGGAGCTGTTTTTT.

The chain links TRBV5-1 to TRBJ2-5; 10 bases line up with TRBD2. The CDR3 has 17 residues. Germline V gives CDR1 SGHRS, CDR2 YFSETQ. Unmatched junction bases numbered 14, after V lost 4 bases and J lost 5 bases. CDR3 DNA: TGCGCCAGCAGCCCCTCCTCTGCTAGCGGGAGTCATGAGACCCAGTACTTC. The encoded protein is CASSPSSASGSHETQYF.

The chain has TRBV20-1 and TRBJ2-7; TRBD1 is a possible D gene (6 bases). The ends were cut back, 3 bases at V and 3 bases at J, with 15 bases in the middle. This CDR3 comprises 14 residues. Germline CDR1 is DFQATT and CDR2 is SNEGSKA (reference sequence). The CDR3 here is CSASPGAAFYEQYF. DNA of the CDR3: TGCAGTGCTAGTCCAGGGGCCGCCTTCTACGAGCAGTACTTC.

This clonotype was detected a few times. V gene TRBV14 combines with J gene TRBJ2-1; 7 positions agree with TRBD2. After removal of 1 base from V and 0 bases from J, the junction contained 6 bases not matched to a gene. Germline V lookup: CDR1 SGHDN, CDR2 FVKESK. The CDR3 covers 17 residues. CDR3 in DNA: TGTGCCAGCAGCCAAGGTCCGGGACTAAGCTCCTACAATGAGCAGTTCTTC. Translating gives CASSQGPGLSSYNEQFF.

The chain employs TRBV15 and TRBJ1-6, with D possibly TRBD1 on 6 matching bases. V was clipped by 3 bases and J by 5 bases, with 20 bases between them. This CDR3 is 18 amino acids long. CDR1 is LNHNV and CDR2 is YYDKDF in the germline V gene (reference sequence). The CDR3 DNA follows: TGTGCCACCAGCAGGGAGCGGCCCAGAGGGGGGGATAATTCACCCCTCCACTTT. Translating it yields CATSRERPRGGDNSPLHF.

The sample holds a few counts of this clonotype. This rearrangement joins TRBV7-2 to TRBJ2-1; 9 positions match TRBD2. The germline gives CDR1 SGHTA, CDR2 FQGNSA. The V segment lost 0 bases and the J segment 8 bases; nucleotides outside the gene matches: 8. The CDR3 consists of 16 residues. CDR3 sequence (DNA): TGTGCCAGCAGCTTAGCCTGGGCGGGAGGGCCCGATGAGCAGTTCTTC. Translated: CASSLAWAGGPDEQFF.

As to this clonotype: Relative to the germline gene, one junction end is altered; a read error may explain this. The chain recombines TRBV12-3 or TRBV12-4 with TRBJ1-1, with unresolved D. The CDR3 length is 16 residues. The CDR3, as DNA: TGTGCCAGCAGTTTTTCTCCACGGCTGGGGAACACTGAAGCTTTCTTC. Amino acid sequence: CASSFSPRLGNTEAFF.

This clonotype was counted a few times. The CDR3 region is CASSSGLARGETQYF. Here the CDR3 DNA reads TGTGCCAGCAGCTCCGGGCTAGCGAGAGGAGAGACCCAGTACTTC. J is TRBJ2-5 and V is TRBV11-2; D is possibly TRBD2 (6 bases). Trimming shortened V by 4 bases and J by 4 bases, and 16 bases separated the two germline ends. The CDR3 covers 15 residues. Germline CDR1 and CDR2: SGHAT and FQNNGV.

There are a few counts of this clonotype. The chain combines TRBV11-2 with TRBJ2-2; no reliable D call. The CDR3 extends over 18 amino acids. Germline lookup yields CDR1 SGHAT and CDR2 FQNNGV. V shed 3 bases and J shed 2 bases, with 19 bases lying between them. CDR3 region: CASSFTPQPGSNTGELFF. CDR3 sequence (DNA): TGTGCCAGCAGCTTCACGCCGCAGCCGGGCTCTAACACCGGGGAGCTGTTTTTT. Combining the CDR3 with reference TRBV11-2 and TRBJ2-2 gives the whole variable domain EAGVAQSPRYKIIEKRQSVAFWCNPISGHATLYWYQQILGQGPKLLIQFQNNGVVDDSQLPKDRFSAERLKGVDSTLKIQPAKLEDSAVYLCASSFTPQPGSNTGELFFGEGSRLTVL.